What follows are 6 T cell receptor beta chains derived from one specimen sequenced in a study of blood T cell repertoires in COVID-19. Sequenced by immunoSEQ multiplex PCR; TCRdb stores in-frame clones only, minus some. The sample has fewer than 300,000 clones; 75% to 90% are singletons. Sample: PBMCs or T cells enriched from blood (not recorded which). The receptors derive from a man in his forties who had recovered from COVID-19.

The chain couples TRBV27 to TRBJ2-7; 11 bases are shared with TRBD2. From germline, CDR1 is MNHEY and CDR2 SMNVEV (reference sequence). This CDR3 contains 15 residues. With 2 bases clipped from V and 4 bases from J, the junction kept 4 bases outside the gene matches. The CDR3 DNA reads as TGTGCCAGCAGTTTAACTAGCGGGAGTTTTTACGAGCAGTACTTC. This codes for CASSLTSGSFYEQYF.

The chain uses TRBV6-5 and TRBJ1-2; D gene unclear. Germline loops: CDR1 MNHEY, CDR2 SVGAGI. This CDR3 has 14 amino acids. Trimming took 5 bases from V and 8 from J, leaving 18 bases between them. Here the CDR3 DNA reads TGTGCCAGCAGTCTGCTGGCCATTCCCATGGGCTACACCTTC. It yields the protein CASSLLAIPMGYTF.

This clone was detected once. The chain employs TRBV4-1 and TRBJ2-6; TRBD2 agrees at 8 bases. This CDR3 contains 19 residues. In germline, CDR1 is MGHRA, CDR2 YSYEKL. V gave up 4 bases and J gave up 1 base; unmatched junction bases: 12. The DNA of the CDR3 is TGCGCCAGCAGCCTCGTCGACTTCGGGGGGGCGTCTGGGGCCAACGTCCTGACTTTC. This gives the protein CASSLVDFGGASGANVLTF.

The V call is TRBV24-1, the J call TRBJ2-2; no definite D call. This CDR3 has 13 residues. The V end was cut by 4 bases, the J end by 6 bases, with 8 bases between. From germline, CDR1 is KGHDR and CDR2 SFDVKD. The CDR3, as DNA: TGTGCCACCAGTGACGTTCGGGCCGGGGAGCTGTTTTTT. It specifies CATSDVRAGELFF.

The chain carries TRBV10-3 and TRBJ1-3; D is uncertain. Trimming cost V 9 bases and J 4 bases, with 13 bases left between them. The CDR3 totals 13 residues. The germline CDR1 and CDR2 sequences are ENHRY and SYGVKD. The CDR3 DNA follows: TGTGCCATGAACACCGCGGGAGGAAACACCATATATTTT. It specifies CAMNTAGGNTIYF.

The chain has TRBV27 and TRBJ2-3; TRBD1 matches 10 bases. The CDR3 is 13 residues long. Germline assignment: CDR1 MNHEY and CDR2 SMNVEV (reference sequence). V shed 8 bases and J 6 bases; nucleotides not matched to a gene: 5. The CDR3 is CASEGQGRDTQYF. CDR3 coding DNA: TGTGCCAGCGAGGGACAGGGGAGGGATACGCAGTATTTT.